This is a list of T cell receptor beta chains from one sample in a study of OX40 agonist ivuxolimab in advanced cancers. TCRdb's copy holds only in-frame clones and misses some; the assay was immunoSEQ multiplex PCR. The profile shows about 120,000 clones, 90% to 95% of them singletons. The material was CD4+ or CD8+ T cells sorted from blood, obtained in a trial of the OX40 agonist ivuxolimab. Source of these receptors: an adult with an advanced solid tumor such as melanoma, head and neck, liver or kidney cancer. The CDR3 runs from the conserved cysteine through the conserved F or W. Each record gives: V gene, CDR3 length, clone size, J gene, CDR3 protein. The size field is filled for only some rows; it gives once, few, many or a size class.

TRBV18	14	NA	TRBJ1-4	CASADEVGTEKLFF
TRBV7-8	16	few	TRBJ1-5	CASSALVRQSSQPQHF
TRBV19	18	NA	TRBJ1-6	CASSMEGTGGITGSPLHF
TRBV7-3	13	NA	TRBJ2-7	CASSLTMASEQYF
TRBV7-2	16	NA	TRBJ2-4	CASSWAGSGAKNIQYF
TRBV7-8	15	NA	TRBJ2-7	CASSSKRTTSYEQYF
TRBV19	17	NA	TRBJ1-4	CASSIGLHRATNEKLFF
TRBV6-1	15	once	TRBJ2-7	CASSRSLRQGYEQYF
TRBV28	17	NA	TRBJ1-2	CASSSPGGSQGGYGYTF
TRBV5-4	17	once	TRBJ2-2	CASSQDRAGGLSGELFF
TRBV25-1	14	NA	TRBJ1-1	CASSGQGTNTEAFF
TRBV5-4	14	NA	TRBJ2-5	CASSYGISQETQYF
TRBV19	15	NA	TRBJ1-1	CASRPSDSGTTEAFF
TRBV30	11	NA	TRBJ2-7	CAWSAIYEQYF
TRBV29-1	12	NA	TRBJ1-1	CSVGGPRREAFF
TRBV2	13	NA	TRBJ2-5	CASITQGGETQYF
TRBV7-2	17	NA	TRBJ2-7	CASSPAGTRGGLGEQYF
TRBV28	14	NA	TRBJ2-1	CASTSSTVNNEQFF
TRBV5-6	14	NA	TRBJ2-3	CASSLRTTPDTQYF
TRBV19	15	NA	TRBJ2-2	CASSIKDRGPGELFF
TRBV7-9	14	once	TRBJ2-3	CASSYRELGDTQYF
TRBV4-1	16	NA	TRBJ1-2	CASSSTGKGAEYGYTF
TRBV7-9	13	NA	TRBJ2-7	CASSPLYYYEQYF
TRBV19	16	NA	TRBJ2-1	CASSTPLGGSYNEQFF
TRBV5-1	16	NA	TRBJ1-1	CASNPAGGPMNTEAFF
TRBV10-3	13	NA	TRBJ1-1	CAIGDRENTEAFF
TRBV19	16	NA	TRBJ2-3	CATRFGLAGMADTQYF
TRBV15	14	NA	TRBJ2-7	CATSRRQGGYEQYF
TRBV6-1	15	NA	TRBJ2-5	CASSEGGNVRETQYF
TRBV9	17	NA	TRBJ2-5	CASSESGGGGAQETQYF